The sequence of this TCR beta chain was determined in a study of spatial heterogeneity in lung cancer. This clonotype has a handful of counts. No antigen is known for it. The size of this beta chain means little, since it is a stray read in a library made for alpha chains. Study-level findings and limits: Mutation counts in tumors were tracked by counts of expanded intratumoral alpha and beta TCRs.

Time point given: sample taken at primary tumor resection. Sequencing was performed on whole RNA extracted from tumor and nontumor lung tissue, or from frozen PBMC, and the material was left unsorted. TCR cDNA molecules each carried a unique molecular identifier. TCRdb re-analysed the 5' RACE reads in MiXCR, keeping a single row per CDR3 protein. The sample yields roughly 7,000 distinct CDR3 sequences, roughly an eighth seen once. The CDR3 contains 14 residues. Germline lookup yields CDR1 SGDLS and CDR2 YYNGEE. Trimming at V came to 4 bases and at J to 9 bases, leaving 9 bases not matched to a gene. The chain employs TRBV9 and TRBJ2-1, with TRBD2 matching 8 bases. The sequences come from lung tumor tissue, collected at surgery. The TCR comes from a male donor with early-stage non-small cell lung cancer. CDR3 bases: TGTGCCAGCAGCAGAGGGGATAGCGGGACTGAGCAGTTCTTC. It translates to CASSRGDSGTEQFF.